The clone carrying this T cell receptor (beta chain) was observed a few times. The antigen is unknown. Time point described: sample taken at primary tumor resection. The source of the sample is a study of spatial heterogeneity in lung cancer. The length of the CDR3 is 13 residues. V was pared by 2 bases and J by 5 bases, with 8 bases between. Germline V gene lookup returns CDR1 MNHEY and CDR2 SVGAGI. Notes on the study in general: Within tumors, counts of expanded alpha and beta TCRs tracked tumor mutation counts.

TCRdb fed the 5' RACE reads into MiXCR, producing one record per CDR3 protein. The repertoire consists of about 100,000 distinct CDR3 sequences, with 4.4% occurring once and the leading ten covering 21%. The clonotype comes from a male donor with early-stage non-small cell lung cancer. The material was lung tumor tissue, obtained at surgery. This sequence joins TRBV6-5 and TRBJ2-3, with D possibly being TRBD1 or TRBD2 (5 bases each). The CDR3 reads CASSYKGRDTQYF. In DNA, the CDR3 is TGTGCCAGCAGTTACAAGGGACGAGATACGCAGTATTTT.